A single sample is the source of the 18 T cell receptor beta chains below, sequenced in a study of shared clonotypes between healthy human individuals (dated by TCRdb to the early 2020s). Library generation was performed with the immunoSEQ multiplex PCR assay. Here the immuneACCESS table is served through TCRdb, limited to in-frame sequences with V and J called. Missing clones are a known gap in these copies; in checked studies unresolved V genes cover under half, and the rest lacks a known reason. This sample has over 2 million clones in its table, and roughly 96% of those were observed once. The ten largest make up 0.13% of the sample. The sample taken for sequencing was naive CD4+ T cells sorted from blood. The cell subset or site label here, explained by the study, means: CD45RA+ positively selected. These receptors all stem from a man aged 18 to 35 in good health.

This clone was found once. Written as DNA, the CDR3 is TGTGCCACCAGCAGAGGCCTTGGACAGGACACTGAAGCTTTCTTT. It translates to CATSRGLGQDTEAFF. The gene calls are TRBV15 and TRBJ1-1, with 7 bases that match TRBD1. Germline assignment: CDR1 LNHNV and CDR2 YYDKDF (reference sequence). The CDR3 covers 15 residues. V was pared by 1 base and J by 3 bases, with 5 bases of the junction left unmatched.

The V gene is TRBV28, the J gene TRBJ1-2; 8 bases line up with TRBD1. Trimming cost V 2 bases and J 1 base; bases outside gene matches: 6. Germline V gene data show CDR1 as MDHEN and CDR2 as SYDVKM. The CDR3 totals 16 residues. CDR3 DNA sequence: TGTGCCAGCAGTTTACGACCAGGGGGCGGTAACTATGGCTACACCTTC. Protein sequence: CASSLRPGGGNYGYTF.

The V call is TRBV2, the J call TRBJ2-7; D possibly corresponds to TRBD1 (6 bases). Germline V lookup: CDR1 SNHLY, CDR2 FYNNEI. CDR3 length equals 15 residues. Trimming took off 8 bases at V and 6 bases at J, with 23 bases between the two ends. The CDR3 spells CASDLSPAGVSEQYF. Here the CDR3 DNA reads TGTGCCAGCGATCTTTCCCCGGCAGGGGTATCCGAGCAGTACTTC.

Only one count was recorded for this clone. The rearrangement links TRBV5-1 to TRBJ1-1; D is uncertain. Trimming removed 2 bases at V and 5 bases at J, with 13 bases between. The CDR3 runs to 14 residues. Germline V CDR1 and CDR2: SGHRS, YFSETQ. CDR3 residues: CASSFALDGTEAFF. For the CDR3, the DNA is TGCGCCAGCAGCTTTGCCCTCGACGGGACTGAAGCTTTCTTT.

V gene TRBV5-5 combines with J gene TRBJ1-2; D is unclear. In germline, CDR1 is SGHKS, CDR2 YYEKEE (reference sequence). Deletions cut 0 bases from V and 4 bases from J, with 19 bases between. This CDR3 is 17 amino acids long. Here the CDR3 reads CASSLAADWGASYGYTF. The CDR3 DNA reads as TGTGCCAGCAGCTTGGCCGCTGATTGGGGAGCCTCCTATGGCTACACCTTC. The full variable domain, its missing parts supplied by reference TRBV5-5 and TRBJ1-2, is DAGVTQSPTHLIKTRGQQVTLRCSPISGHKSVSWYQQVLGQGPQFIFQYYEKEERGRGNFPDRFSARQFPNYSSELNVNALLLGDSALYLCASSLAADWGASYGYTFGSGTRLTVV.

The rearrangement links TRBV6-6 to TRBJ1-3, with a tentative D call TRBD1 (5 bases). In germline, CDR1 is MNHNY, CDR2 SVGAGI (reference sequence). With 4 bases removed from V and 8 bases from J, the gap between germline ends came to 18 bases. This CDR3 has 15 residues. The CDR3 bases are TGTGCCAGCAGTTCCACTTCCGGGGCCCTAGACACCATATATTTT. Translated: CASSSTSGALDTIYF.

CDR3 region: CASSARGRDLSEAFF. The DNA of the CDR3 is TGTGCCAGCAGCGCGAGGGGACGGGACTTGTCTGAAGCTTTCTTT. The chain combines TRBV7-3 with TRBJ1-1; tentatively, D is TRBD1 (5 bases). The CDR3 loop spans 15 amino acids. V was pared by 5 bases and J by 6 bases, with 19 bases between. Germline lookup yields CDR1 SGHTA and CDR2 FQGTGA.

This rearrangement joins TRBV5-1 to TRBJ1-5, with D maybe TRBD1 (5 bases). V lost 4 bases and J 6 bases, leaving 11 bases between the germline ends. CDR3 size: 13 residues. CDR1 is SGHRS, CDR2 YFSETQ, per germline. The CDR3 is CASSIDRFQPQHF. The DNA for the CDR3 is TGCGCCAGCAGCATAGACAGATTTCAGCCCCAGCATTTT.

The CDR3 sequence: CASSEESLLTPQYF. Written as DNA, the CDR3 is TGTGCCAGCAGTGAGGAAAGTCTACTCACTCCGCAGTATTTT. This rearrangement joins TRBV2 to TRBJ2-3; D unresolved. Trimming pared 3 bases from V and 10 bases from J, leaving 17 bases between. This CDR3 has 14 residues. Per germline, CDR1 SNHLY and CDR2 FYNNEI. Drawing the rest from reference TRBV2 and TRBJ2-3, the complete variable domain is EPEVTQTPSHQVTQMGQEVILRCVPISNHLYFYWYRQILGQKVEFLVSFYNNEISEKSEIFDDQFSVERPDGSNFTLKIRSTKLEDSAMYFCASSEESLLTPQYFGPGTRLTVL.

The chain is built from TRBV7-9 and TRBJ1-1; D ambiguous. From germline, CDR1 is SEHNR and CDR2 FQNEAQ (reference sequence). The CDR3 contains 16 residues. Trimming stripped 1 base from V and 0 bases from J, with 12 bases between. The CDR3 loop is CASSLGFTGMNTEAFF. CDR3 coding DNA: TGTGCCAGCAGCTTAGGCTTCACGGGCATGAACACTGAAGCTTTCTTT. Full variable domain (rest looked up from reference TRBV7-9 and TRBJ1-1): DTGVSQNPRHKITKRGQNVTFRCDPISEHNRLYWYRQTLGQGPEFLTYFQNEAQLEKSRLLSDRFSAERPKGSFSTLEIQRTEQGDSAMYLCASSLGFTGMNTEAFFGQGTRLTVV.

The chain uses TRBV5-4 and TRBJ2-5; a weak D match, TRBD2 (7 bases). CDR3 length: 18 residues. Germline V gene sequence: CDR1 SGHNT, CDR2 YYREEE (reference sequence). Trimming removed 4 bases from V and 4 bases from J, with 26 bases in between. The CDR3 sequence is CASSTPRSRAGGPETQYF. The DNA for the CDR3 is TGTGCCAGCAGCACCCCTCGGTCTAGGGCCGGGGGGCCAGAGACCCAGTACTTC.

This clone was seen a single time. The chain joins TRBV14 to TRBJ2-3, with D possibly TRBD1 on 6 matching bases. Germline lookup yields CDR1 SGHDN and CDR2 FVKESK. V lost 1 base and J lost 11, with 7 bases in between. The CDR3 runs to 11 residues. The CDR3 here is CASSQVGGQYF. DNA of the CDR3: TGTGCCAGCAGCCAAGTAGGGGGGCAGTATTTT.

This chain joins TRBV30 and TRBJ1-5; D is unresolved. This CDR3 is 13 amino acids long. Germline values: CDR1 GTSNPN, CDR2 SVGIG (reference sequence). The ends were cut back, 7 bases at V and 8 bases at J, with 18 bases in the middle. This chain's CDR3 is CASSPQAGEPQHF. The CDR3 DNA reads TGTGCCTCGAGCCCCCAGGCGGGAGAGCCCCAGCATTTT.

V is TRBV28 and J is TRBJ2-7; tentatively, D is TRBD2 (5 bases). CDR1 is MDHEN, CDR2 SYDVKM, per germline. V was clipped by 2 bases and J by 3 bases, with 14 bases between them. The CDR3 has 15 amino acids. CDR3 coding DNA: TGTGCCAGCAGTTTAACGAGCCCCGCGGGCTACGAGCAGTACTTC. Protein product: CASSLTSPAGYEQYF.

The V call is TRBV4-3, the J call TRBJ2-2; D call uncertain. This CDR3 is 15 amino acids long. V was cut by 4 bases and J by 4 bases, with 13 bases left in between. Per germline, CDR1 LGHNA and CDR2 YSLEER. The CDR3 loop reads CASSREPGSTGELFF. The CDR3 DNA reads TGCGCCAGCAGCCGAGAACCGGGTTCCACCGGGGAGCTGTTTTTT.

J is TRBJ2-7 and V is TRBV11-2, with D unclear. V was shortened by 4 bases and J by 3 bases, with 13 bases between the two germline ends. CDR1 is SGHAT and CDR2 is FQNNGV in the germline V gene. The CDR3 loop spans 14 amino acids. The CDR3 is CASSSGLSNYEQYF. The CDR3 DNA sequence: TGTGCCAGCAGCTCCGGGCTCTCGAACTACGAGCAGTACTTC.

In its sample, this clone was seen once. This chain joins TRBV10-3 and TRBJ2-7; a weak D match, TRBD1 (5 bases). The germline V gene encodes CDR1 ENHRY and CDR2 SYGVKD. Between the trimmed V and J ends, which lost 9 bases and 5 bases, there was a span of 14 bases. CDR3 length: 12 amino acids. The CDR3 loop is CAMSTVANEQYF. CDR3 nucleotide sequence: TGTGCCATGTCGACAGTGGCTAACGAGCAGTACTTC.

The chain recombines TRBV7-8 with TRBJ2-6; D ambiguous. CDR1 is SGHVS and CDR2 is FQNEAQ in the germline V gene. The CDR3 is made up of 18 amino acids. The ends were cut back, 1 base at V and 0 bases at J, with 13 bases in the middle. CDR3 DNA: TGTGCCAGCAGCTTAGGTCTGGGCAGTAGCTCTGGGGCCAACGTCCTGACTTTC. Protein: CASSLGLGSSSGANVLTF.